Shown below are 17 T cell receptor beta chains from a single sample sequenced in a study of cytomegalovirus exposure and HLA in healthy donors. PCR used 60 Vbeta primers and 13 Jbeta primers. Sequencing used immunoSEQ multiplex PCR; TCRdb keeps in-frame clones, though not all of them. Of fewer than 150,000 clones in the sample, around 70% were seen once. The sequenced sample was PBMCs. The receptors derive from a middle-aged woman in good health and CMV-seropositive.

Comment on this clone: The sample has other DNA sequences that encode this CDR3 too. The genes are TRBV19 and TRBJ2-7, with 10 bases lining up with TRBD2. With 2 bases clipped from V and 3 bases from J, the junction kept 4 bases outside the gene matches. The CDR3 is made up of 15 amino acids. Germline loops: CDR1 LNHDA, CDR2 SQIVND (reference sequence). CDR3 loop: CASSIQAGGRYEQYF. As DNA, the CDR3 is TGTGCCAGTAGTATACAAGCGGGGGGGCGCTACGAGCAGTACTTC.

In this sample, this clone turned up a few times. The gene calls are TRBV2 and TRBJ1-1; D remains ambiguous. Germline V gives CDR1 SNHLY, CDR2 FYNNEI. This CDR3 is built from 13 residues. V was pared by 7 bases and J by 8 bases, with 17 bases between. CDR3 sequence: CASIRGTREEAFF. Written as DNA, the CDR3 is TGTGCCAGCATTCGGGGTACCCGTGAAGAAGCTTTCTTT.

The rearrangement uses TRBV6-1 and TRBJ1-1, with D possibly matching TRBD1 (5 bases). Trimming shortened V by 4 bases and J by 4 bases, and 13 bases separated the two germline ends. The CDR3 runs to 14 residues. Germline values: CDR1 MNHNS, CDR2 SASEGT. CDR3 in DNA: TGTGCCAGCAGTGCGGGGGGGGGAGGCACTGAAGCTTTCTTT. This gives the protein CASSAGGGGTEAFF.

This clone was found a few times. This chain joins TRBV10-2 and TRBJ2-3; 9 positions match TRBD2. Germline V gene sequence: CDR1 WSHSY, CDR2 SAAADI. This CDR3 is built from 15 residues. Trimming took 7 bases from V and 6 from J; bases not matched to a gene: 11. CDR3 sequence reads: CASNFGGGAYDTQYF. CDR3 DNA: TGCGCCAGCAATTTCGGCGGGGGGGCCTACGATACGCAGTATTTT.

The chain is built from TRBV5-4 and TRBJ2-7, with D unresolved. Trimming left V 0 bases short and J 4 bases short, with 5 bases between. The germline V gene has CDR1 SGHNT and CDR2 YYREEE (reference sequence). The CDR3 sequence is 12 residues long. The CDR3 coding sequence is TGTGCCAGCAGCTTGGGAGTATACGAGCAGTACTTC. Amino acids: CASSLGVYEQYF. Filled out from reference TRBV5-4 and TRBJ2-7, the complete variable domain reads ETGVTQSPTHLIKTRGQQVTLRCSSQSGHNTVSWYQQALGQGPQFIFQYYREEENGRGNFPPRFSGLQFPNYSSELNVNALELDDSALYLCASSLGVYEQYFGPGTRLTVT.

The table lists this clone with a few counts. CDR3 loop: CATSGKGQGFYEQYF. The CDR3 DNA reads as TGTGCCACCAGCGGAAAGGGACAGGGGTTCTACGAGCAGTACTTC. The V gene is TRBV15, the J gene TRBJ2-7; 10 positions match TRBD1. The CDR3 spans 15 residues. CDR1 LNHNV and CDR2 YYDKDF come from the germline V gene (reference sequence). V lost 5 bases and J lost 3; bases outside the gene matches: 7. The whole variable domain, remainder taken from reference TRBV15 and TRBJ2-7, is DAMVIQNPRYQVTQFGKPVTLSCSQTLNHNVMYWYQQKSSQAPKLLFHYYDKDFNNEADTPDNFQSRRPNTSFCFLDIRSPGLGDTAMYLCATSGKGQGFYEQYFGPGTRLTVT.

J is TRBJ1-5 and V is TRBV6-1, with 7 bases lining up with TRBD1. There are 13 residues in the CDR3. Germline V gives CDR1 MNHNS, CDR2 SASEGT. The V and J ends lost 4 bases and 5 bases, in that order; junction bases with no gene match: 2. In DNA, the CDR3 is TGTGCCAGCAGTGCTCAGGGGGATCAGCCCCAGCATTTT. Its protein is CASSAQGDQPQHF.

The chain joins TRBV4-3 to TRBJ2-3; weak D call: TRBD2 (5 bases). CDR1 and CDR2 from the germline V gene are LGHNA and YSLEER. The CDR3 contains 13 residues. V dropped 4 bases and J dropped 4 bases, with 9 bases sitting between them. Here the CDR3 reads CASSRDYSDTQYF. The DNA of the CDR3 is TGCGCCAGCAGCCGCGACTACTCAGATACGCAGTATTTT.

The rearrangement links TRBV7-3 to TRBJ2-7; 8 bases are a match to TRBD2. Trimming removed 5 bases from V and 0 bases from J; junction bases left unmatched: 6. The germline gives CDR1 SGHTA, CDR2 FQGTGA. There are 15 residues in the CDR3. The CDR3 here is CASSVTSGTSYEQYF. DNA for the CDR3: TGTGCCAGCAGCGTCACTAGCGGCACCTCCTACGAGCAGTACTTC.

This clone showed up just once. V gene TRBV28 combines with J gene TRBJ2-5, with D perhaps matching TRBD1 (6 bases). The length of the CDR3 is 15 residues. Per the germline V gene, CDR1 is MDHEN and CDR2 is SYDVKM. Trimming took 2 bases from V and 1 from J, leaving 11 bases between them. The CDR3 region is CASSLQGFAQETQYF. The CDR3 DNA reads TGTGCCAGCAGTTTACAGGGGTTCGCCCAAGAGACCCAGTACTTC.

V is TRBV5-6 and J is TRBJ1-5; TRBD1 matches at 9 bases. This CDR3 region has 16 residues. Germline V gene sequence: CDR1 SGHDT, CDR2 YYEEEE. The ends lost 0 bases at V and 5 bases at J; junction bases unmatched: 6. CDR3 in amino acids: CASSLGIRQGDQPQHF. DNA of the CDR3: TGTGCCAGCAGCTTGGGGATCCGACAGGGGGATCAGCCCCAGCATTTT.

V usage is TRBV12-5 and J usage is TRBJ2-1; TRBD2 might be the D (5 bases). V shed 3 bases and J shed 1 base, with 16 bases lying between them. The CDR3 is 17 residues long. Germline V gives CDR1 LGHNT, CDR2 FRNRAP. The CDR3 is CASGFPSDSQSYNEQFF. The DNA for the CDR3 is TGTGCTAGTGGTTTCCCCTCGGACTCCCAGTCCTACAATGAGCAGTTCTTC.

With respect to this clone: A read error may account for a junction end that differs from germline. The CDR3 nucleotides are TGTGCCAGCAGCTTTCGACAGGGACTCACCTCCCACGAGCAGTACTTC. Its protein product is CASSFRQGLTSHEQYF. V is TRBV7-6 and J is TRBJ2-7; D possibly corresponds to TRBD1 (7 bases). Germline lookup yields CDR1 SGHVS and CDR2 FNYEAQ. This CDR3 comprises 16 residues.

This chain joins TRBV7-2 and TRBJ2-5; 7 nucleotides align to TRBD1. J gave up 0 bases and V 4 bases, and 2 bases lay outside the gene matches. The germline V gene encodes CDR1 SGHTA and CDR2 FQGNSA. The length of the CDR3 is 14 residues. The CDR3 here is CASSSGQYQETQYF. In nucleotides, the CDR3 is TGTGCCAGCAGCTCGGGACAGTACCAAGAGACCCAGTACTTC. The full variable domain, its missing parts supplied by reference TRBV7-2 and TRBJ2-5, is GAGVSQSPSNKVTEKGKDVELRCDPISGHTALYWYRQSLGQGLEFLIYFQGNSAPDKSGLPSDRFSAERTGGSVSTLTIQRTQQEDSAVYLCASSSGQYQETQYFGPGTRLLVL.

The CDR3 loop is CASSPGTGSVKGYTF. CDR3 coding DNA: TGTGCCAGCAGTCCTGGGACAGGGTCCGTGAAGGGCTACACCTTC. The rearrangement joins TRBV27 to TRBJ1-2; 9 bases agree with TRBD1. With 5 bases clipped from V and 8 bases from J, the junction kept 12 bases outside the gene matches. Per germline, CDR1 MNHEY and CDR2 SMNVEV (reference sequence). The CDR3 sequence is 15 residues long.

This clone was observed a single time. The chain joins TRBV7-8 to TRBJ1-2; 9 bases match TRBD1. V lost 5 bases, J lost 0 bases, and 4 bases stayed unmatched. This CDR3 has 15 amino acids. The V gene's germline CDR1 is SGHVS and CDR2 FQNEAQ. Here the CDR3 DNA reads TGTGCCAGCAGCCTAACAGGGGGCACTAACTATGGCTACACCTTC. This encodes CASSLTGGTNYGYTF.

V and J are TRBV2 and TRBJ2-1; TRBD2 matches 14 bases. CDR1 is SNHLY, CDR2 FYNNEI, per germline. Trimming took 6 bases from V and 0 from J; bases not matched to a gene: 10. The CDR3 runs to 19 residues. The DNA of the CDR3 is TGTGCCAGCAGACCCGGGACTAGCGGGAGCGGAGGCTCCTACAATGAGCAGTTCTTC. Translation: CASRPGTSGSGGSYNEQFF.